A few counts support the clone carrying this TCR beta chain. The CDR3 totals 16 residues. Germline values: CDR1 SEHNR, CDR2 FQNEAQ (reference sequence). The V segment lost 3 bases and the J segment 0 bases; nucleotides outside the gene matches: 8. Using its own MiXCR run on the PCR reads, TCRdb lists one record per CDR3 protein. The profile shows about 640,000 distinct CDR3 sequences, 15% to 20% of them singletons. These data belong to a study of molecular identifiers for immune sequencing clone quantification. The chain uses TRBV7-9 and TRBJ2-7, with TRBD2 identical over 7 bases. The source material was naive CD8+ T cells from blood, with Jurkat cell RNA spiked in. This sample's subset: FACS-sorted CD8+CD4-CCR7+CD45RA+ naive T cells. The receptor comes from a human donor in good health. Some libraries in this study had Jurkat cell RNA spiked in. Written as DNA, the CDR3 is TGTGCCAGCAGCTTCACAAGCGGGGCCAGCTCCTACGAGCAGTACTTC. Encoded protein: CASSFTSGASSYEQYF.